This T cell receptor beta chain was observed in a study of blood T cell repertoires in COVID-19. At the level of the study: Samples of COVID-19 (acute and convalescent) were obtained from the United States, Italy and Spain. From T cells, B-cell-depleted T cells, or PBMCs came the material, which was cDNA or gDNA.

This clone was detected only a few times. Participants were aged about 18 to 100 years, lived in 24 US areas, and enrolled virtually. For recovered donors of Cohort 3, there were two negative PCRs, clearance, or symptom resolution. Here immunoSEQ multiplex PCR was the method, and the copy in TCRdb shows in-frame clones only, minus some. The sample includes 150,000 to 200,000 clones, approximately 80% of them seen just once. The germline V and J ends were trimmed by 6 bases and 3 bases, with 9 bases remaining between them. This CDR3 has 12 amino acids. This rearrangement joins TRBV12-3 or TRBV12-4 to TRBJ2-7; D call uncertain. The specimen was PBMCs or T cells enriched from blood (not recorded which). This sequence originates from a woman aged 55-70 years who had recovered from COVID-19. The CDR3 coding sequence is TGTGCCAGCAGCTCTATTAACTACGAGCAGTACTTC. Translation: CASSSINYEQYF.